This passage covers 23 T cell receptor beta chains from one sample sequenced in a study of blood T cell repertoires in COVID-19. Produced via immunoSEQ multiplex PCR; TCRdb's table is partial and in-frame only. The sample holds 300,000 to 350,000 clones, roughly 87% seen once. Sequenced input: peripheral blood. The receptors stem from a man aged 30 to 39 with COVID-19, enrolled during active disease.

The CDR3 protein is CASRNSGGAEEQFF. The CDR3 region has the DNA TGTGCCAGTAGGAATAGCGGGGGGGCCGAGGAGCAGTTCTTC. V and J are TRBV2 and TRBJ2-1, with TRBD2 matching over 11 bases. Germline V lookup: CDR1 SNHLY, CDR2 FYNNEI. V lost 9 bases to trimming and J lost 10 bases; unmatched junction nucleotides: 11. The CDR3 runs 14 residues.

The chain recombines TRBV27 with TRBJ2-1, with 10 nucleotides matching TRBD2. Trimming cost V 5 bases and J 4 bases; bases outside gene matches: 23. Germline V CDR1 and CDR2: MNHEY, SMNVEV (reference sequence). The CDR3 is 21 residues long. The DNA of the CDR3 is TGTGCCAGCAGTAGAAGGGGTCTTAGGCTAGCGGGGGAAACGGCTTACAATGAGCAGTTCTTC. This sequence encodes CASSRRGLRLAGETAYNEQFF.

V is TRBV6-2 or TRBV6-3 and J is TRBJ2-7; 11 nucleotides align to TRBD2. Germline CDR1 MNHEY, CDR2 SVGEGT. The CDR3 runs 15 residues. V gave up 4 bases and J gave up 2 bases; unmatched junction bases: 4. This CDR3 is CASSSASGRPYEQYF. In DNA form, the CDR3 reads TGTGCCAGCAGTTCGGCTAGCGGGAGGCCCTACGAGCAGTACTTC.

This rearrangement joins TRBV19 to TRBJ2-1, with TRBD1 as a possible D gene (5 bases). Germline CDR1 is LNHDA and CDR2 is SQIVND (reference sequence). With 7 bases removed from V and 0 bases from J, the gap between germline ends came to 13 bases. This CDR3 has 15 residues. Here the CDR3 reads CASTGLSSSYNEQFF. CDR3 DNA sequence: TGTGCCAGTACAGGGCTTTCTAGCTCCTACAATGAGCAGTTCTTC.

The chain carries TRBV10-3 and TRBJ1-4, with D perhaps TRBD1 (5 bases). V lost 5 bases and J 0 bases, leaving 13 bases between the germline ends. The CDR3 length is 16 residues. Germline lookup yields CDR1 ENHRY and CDR2 SYGVKD. CDR3 region: CAISSGSLATNEKLFF. The CDR3 DNA is TGTGCCATCAGTTCAGGGTCCCTTGCAACTAATGAAAAACTGTTTTTT.

J is TRBJ2-1 and V is TRBV11-2; D not certain. Germline V CDR1 and CDR2: SGHAT, FQNNGV. CDR3 length equals 16 residues. V was clipped by 2 bases and J by 0 bases, with 11 bases between them. CDR3 residues: CASSLNGGSSYNEQFF. As DNA, the CDR3 is TGTGCCAGCAGCTTAAATGGCGGCAGCTCCTACAATGAGCAGTTCTTC. The entire variable domain, with the rest obtained from reference TRBV11-2 and TRBJ2-1, is as follows: EAGVAQSPRYKIIEKRQSVAFWCNPISGHATLYWYQQILGQGPKLLIQFQNNGVVDDSQLPKDRFSAERLKGVDSTLKIQPAKLEDSAVYLCASSLNGGSSYNEQFFGPGTRLTVL.

This rearrangement joins TRBV11-2 to TRBJ1-6; D possibly corresponds to TRBD1 (6 bases). There are 15 residues in the CDR3. The germline CDR1 and CDR2 sequences are SGHAT and FQNNGV. V shed 5 bases and J shed 1 base, with 9 bases lying between them. This chain's CDR3 is CASSGDTSYNSPLHF. CDR3 coding DNA: TGTGCCAGCAGCGGGGACACATCCTATAATTCACCCCTCCACTTT.

The CDR3 spells CATSDPTRTNTGELFF. CDR3 coding DNA: TGTGCCACCAGTGATCCTACTAGGACGAACACCGGGGAGCTGTTTTTT. The chain employs TRBV24-1 and TRBJ2-2, with D maybe TRBD2 (5 bases). Looked up from germline, CDR1 is KGHDR and CDR2 is SFDVKD. Trimming pared 3 bases from V and 0 bases from J, leaving 10 bases between. The length of the CDR3 is 16 residues.

The chain carries TRBV3-1 (or the pseudogene TRBV3-2) and TRBJ1-2, with 8 bases fitting TRBD1. The CDR3 length is 18 residues. Trimming cost V 0 bases and J 4 bases; bases outside gene matches: 13. CDR1 LGHDT and CDR2 YNNKEL come from the germline V gene (reference sequence). The chain's CDR3 is CASSQDQGPGGKVYGYTF. For the CDR3, the DNA is TGTGCCAGCAGCCAAGATCAGGGCCCAGGGGGCAAGGTCTATGGCTACACCTTC.

V gene TRBV30 combines with J gene TRBJ1-2; D remains ambiguous. The CDR3 runs 10 residues. The V gene's germline CDR1 is GTSNPN and CDR2 SVGIG (reference sequence). Between the trimmed V and J ends, which lost 3 bases and 5 bases, there was a span of 4 bases. CDR3 sequence (DNA): TGTGCCTGGAGCTCGTATGGCTACACCTTC. Protein: CAWSSYGYTF. The complete variable domain, with remaining parts taken from reference TRBV30 and TRBJ1-2, reads SQTIHQWPATLVQPVGSPLSLECTVEGTSNPNLYWYRQAAGRGLQLLFYSVGIGQISSEVPQNLSASRPQDRQFILSSKKLLLSDSGFYLCAWSSYGYTFGSGTRLTVV.

The V call is TRBV5-1, the J call TRBJ1-1, with no clear D. The CDR3 contains 15 residues. Between the trimmed V and J ends, which lost 0 bases and 1 base, there was a span of 10 bases. The V gene's germline CDR1 is SGHRS and CDR2 YFSETQ. The CDR3 reads CASSLEEATNTEAFF. The CDR3 nucleotides read TGCGCCAGCAGCTTGGAGGAGGCCACGAACACTGAAGCTTTCTTT.

In its sample, this clone was seen once. The rearrangement joins TRBV30 to TRBJ2-1, with D tentatively TRBD2 (5 bases). Trimming shortened V by 2 bases and J by 2 bases, and 13 bases separated the two germline ends. Germline-derived CDR1 and CDR2 are GTSNPN and SVGIG (reference sequence). The CDR3 sequence is 15 residues long. Here the CDR3 DNA reads TGTGCCTGGAGTTCGGAGGAGATCCCCTACAATGAGCAGTTCTTC. Translating it yields CAWSSEEIPYNEQFF.

The chain couples TRBV6-5 to TRBJ2-2; TRBD1 might be the D (6 bases). V was pared by 6 bases and J by 2 bases, with 13 bases between. This CDR3 spans 15 amino acids. Germline V lookup: CDR1 MNHEY, CDR2 SVGAGI. The CDR3 DNA is TGTGCCAGCAGCCAGGCAGGGGTAAACACCGGGGAGCTGTTTTTT. Translating it yields CASSQAGVNTGELFF.

The chain couples TRBV12-3 or TRBV12-4 to TRBJ2-3; maybe TRBD2 (5 bases). This CDR3 region has 13 residues. Trimming shortened V by 6 bases and J by 3 bases, and 10 bases separated the two germline ends. CDR3 sequence: CASSRRGTDTQYF. CDR3 DNA: TGTGCCAGCAGCCGCAGAGGGACAGATACGCAGTATTTT.

V and J are TRBV14 and TRBJ2-7; 10 nucleotides line up with TRBD1. V lost 3 bases to trimming and J lost 3 bases; unmatched junction nucleotides: 2. The CDR3 loop spans 14 amino acids. From germline, CDR1 is SGHDN and CDR2 FVKESK. Written as DNA, the CDR3 is TGTGCCAGCAGCCAGGGACAGGGGATCTACGAGCAGTACTTC. This codes for CASSQGQGIYEQYF.

In its sample, this clone was seen many times. DNA of the CDR3: TGTGCCAGCTCTTTTCCGGGGGGTCAGCCCCAGCATTTT. Its translation is CASSFPGGQPQHF. V is TRBV7-2 and J is TRBJ1-5, with D possibly TRBD1 on 5 matching bases. Germline CDR1 reads SGHTA; CDR2 reads FQGNSA. Trimming removed 8 bases at V and 6 bases at J, with 14 bases between. This CDR3 spans 13 amino acids. The full variable domain, with the rest looked up from reference TRBV7-2 and TRBJ1-5, is GAGVSQSPSNKVTEKGKDVELRCDPISGHTALYWYRQSLGQGLEFLIYFQGNSAPDKSGLPSDRFSAERTGGSVSTLTIQRTQQEDSAVYLCASSFPGGQPQHFGDGTRLSIL.

The chain is built from TRBV5-4 and TRBJ1-1, with D possibly matching TRBD1 (5 bases). CDR3 size: 17 residues. V shed 4 bases and J shed 2 bases, with 21 bases lying between them. Germline CDR1 is SGHNT and CDR2 is YYREEE (reference sequence). The CDR3 DNA sequence: TGTGCCAGCAGCCGGGGAGGGGTGAGGGCCCCCAACACTGAAGCTTTCTTT. It specifies CASSRGGVRAPNTEAFF. The complete variable domain, with remaining parts taken from reference TRBV5-4 and TRBJ1-1, reads ETGVTQSPTHLIKTRGQQVTLRCSSQSGHNTVSWYQQALGQGPQFIFQYYREEENGRGNFPPRFSGLQFPNYSSELNVNALELDDSALYLCASSRGGVRAPNTEAFFGQGTRLTVV.

This clone was counted once. The V and J genes are TRBV29-1 and TRBJ1-1; possibly TRBD1 for D (6 bases). CDR1 and CDR2 from the germline V gene are SQVTM and ANQGSEA. V lost 4 bases and J 8 bases, leaving 8 bases between the germline ends. CDR3 size: 10 residues. CDR3 loop: CSVVDREAFF. Written as DNA, the CDR3 is TGCAGCGTTGTAGACAGGGAAGCTTTCTTT. Using reference TRBV29-1 and TRBJ1-1 for the parts outside the CDR3, the full variable domain is SAVISQKPSRDICQRGTSLTIQCQVDSQVTMMFWYRQQPGQSLTLIATANQGSEATYESGFVIDKFPISRPNLTFSTLTVSNMSPEDSSIYLCSVVDREAFFGQGTRLTVV.

This sequence joins TRBV29-1 and TRBJ2-1; tentatively, D is TRBD2 (7 bases). CDR1 is SQVTM and CDR2 is ANQGSEA in the germline V gene. This CDR3 spans 11 amino acids. Deletions cut 5 bases from V and 10 bases from J, with 12 bases between. The CDR3 spells CSVSEGGEQFF. The CDR3 DNA follows: TGCAGCGTTTCCGAGGGGGGGGAGCAGTTCTTC.

This clone was recorded once. The CDR3 protein is CASSLVLLGTDTQYF. The CDR3 bases are TGTGCCAGCAGCTTAGTCCTACTAGGCACAGATACGCAGTATTTT. This chain uses TRBV11-2 with TRBJ2-3; a possible D gene is TRBD2 (5 bases). Trimming shortened V by 1 base and J by 1 base, and 9 bases separated the two germline ends. The CDR3 is 15 amino acids. Germline values: CDR1 SGHAT, CDR2 FQNNGV. Complete variable domain (other parts from reference TRBV11-2 and TRBJ2-3): EAGVAQSPRYKIIEKRQSVAFWCNPISGHATLYWYQQILGQGPKLLIQFQNNGVVDDSQLPKDRFSAERLKGVDSTLKIQPAKLEDSAVYLCASSLVLLGTDTQYFGPGTRLTVL.

The chain recombines TRBV6-6 with TRBJ2-7; the match to TRBD1 covers 7 bases. Germline V lookup: CDR1 MNHNY, CDR2 SVGAGI (reference sequence). V shed 5 bases, J shed 0 bases, and the junction held 13 bases outside the gene matches. CDR3 length: 17 amino acids. The CDR3 protein is CASSQIQNRGSSYEQYF. The CDR3 nucleotides are TGTGCCAGCAGTCAAATCCAGAACAGGGGAAGCTCCTACGAGCAGTACTTC.

The rearrangement joins TRBV10-3 to TRBJ2-7; 11 bases are a match to TRBD2. CDR1 is ENHRY and CDR2 is SYGVKD in the germline V gene. Trimming cost V 6 bases and J 3 bases; bases outside gene matches: 19. The CDR3 runs 19 residues. DNA of the CDR3: TGTGCCATCAGGCCCGGGACTAGCGGAGGCCTCCAGGGGGGCTACGAGCAGTACTTC. This codes for CAIRPGTSGGLQGGYEQYF.

The chain links TRBV19 to TRBJ2-7, with a weak D call TRBD1 (6 bases). Between the trimmed V and J ends, which lost 7 bases and 2 bases, there was a span of 15 bases. The V gene's germline CDR1 is LNHDA and CDR2 SQIVND (reference sequence). This CDR3 spans 14 amino acids. CDR3 loop: CASTQNRAPYEQYF. CDR3 DNA sequence: TGTGCCAGTACCCAAAACAGGGCACCCTACGAGCAGTACTTC.